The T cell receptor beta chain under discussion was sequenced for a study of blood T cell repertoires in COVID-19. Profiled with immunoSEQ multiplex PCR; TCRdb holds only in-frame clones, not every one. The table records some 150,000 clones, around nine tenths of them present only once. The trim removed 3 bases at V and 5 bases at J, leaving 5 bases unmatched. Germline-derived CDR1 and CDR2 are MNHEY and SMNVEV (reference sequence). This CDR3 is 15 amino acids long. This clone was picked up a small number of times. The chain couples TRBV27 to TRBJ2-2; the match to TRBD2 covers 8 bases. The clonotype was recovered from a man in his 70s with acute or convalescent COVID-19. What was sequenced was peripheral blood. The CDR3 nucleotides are TGTGCCAGCAGTTTCGGCGGGAGGATTACCGGGGAGCTGTTTTTT. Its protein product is CASSFGGRITGELFF.